Below are 9 T cell receptor beta chains sequenced from a single sample in a study of blood T cell repertoires in COVID-19. Generated by immunoSEQ multiplex PCR, the TCRdb table keeps only in-frame clones and is missing some. The profile covers some 190,000 clones, with around 80% appearing a single time and approximately 7.8% taken by the ten largest. The sequenced material came from peripheral blood. These receptor sequences come from a woman aged 55-70 years with COVID-19, enrolled during active disease.

The genes are TRBV30 and TRBJ2-7, with 9 bases that match TRBD1. The CDR3 spans 14 residues. CDR1 and CDR2 (germline): GTSNPN, SVGIG (reference sequence). With 0 bases clipped from V and 3 bases from J, the junction kept 3 bases outside the gene matches. The CDR3 DNA reads as TGTGCCTGGAGTGTAGGGACAGGGCGCTACGAGCAGTACTTC. Encoded protein: CAWSVGTGRYEQYF.

The V and J genes are TRBV7-9 and TRBJ2-3, with D possibly being TRBD2 (6 bases). The germline V gene has CDR1 SEHNR and CDR2 FQNEAQ (reference sequence). V was pared by 0 bases and J by 1 base, with 14 bases between. The CDR3 totals 17 residues. The CDR3 DNA is TGTGCCAGCAGCTTAGCGATCGGTGAGCGGGGCACAGATACGCAGTATTTT. Protein: CASSLAIGERGTDTQYF.

V is TRBV7-2 and J is TRBJ1-4, with TRBD1 identical over 7 bases. Germline assignment: CDR1 SGHTA and CDR2 FQGNSA. The CDR3 is 14 amino acids. The V gene end was trimmed by 4 bases and the J gene end by 5 bases; junction bases not matched to a gene: 4. The CDR3 bases are TGTGCCAGCAGCTCGACAGGGCGGAATGAAAAACTGTTTTTT. Its protein is CASSSTGRNEKLFF. The full variable domain, with the rest looked up from reference TRBV7-2 and TRBJ1-4, is GAGVSQSPSNKVTEKGKDVELRCDPISGHTALYWYRQSLGQGLEFLIYFQGNSAPDKSGLPSDRFSAERTGGSVSTLTIQRTQQEDSAVYLCASSSTGRNEKLFFGSGTQLSVL.

A few counts support this clone. J is TRBJ2-2 and V is TRBV7-3; D is undetermined. In germline, CDR1 is SGHTA, CDR2 FQGTGA. V dropped 2 bases and J dropped 3 bases, with 7 bases sitting between them. CDR3 length: 14 amino acids. The CDR3 DNA follows: TGTGCCAGCAGCTTATCGGGTTACACCGGGGAGCTGTTTTTT. Translation: CASSLSGYTGELFF.

The rearrangement uses TRBV5-4 and TRBJ1-3, with D possibly being TRBD1 (5 bases). There are 15 residues in the CDR3. CDR1 is SGHNT, CDR2 YYREEE, per germline (reference sequence). Trimming shortened V by 4 bases and J by 8 bases, and 19 bases separated the two germline ends. CDR3 DNA: TGTGCCAGCAGCCCCGGAGGGGTGGGGAGCTACACCATATATTTT. It is translated as CASSPGGVGSYTIYF.

A few counts support this clone. The chain is built from TRBV5-4 and TRBJ1-1; weak D call: TRBD1 (5 bases). Germline-derived CDR1 and CDR2 are SGHNT and YYREEE (reference sequence). CDR3 size: 13 residues. Trimming took 1 base from V and 5 from J, leaving 9 bases between them. CDR3 nucleotides: TGTGCCAGCAGCTTGCCGGGGGTTACTGAAGCTTTCTTT. This translates into CASSLPGVTEAFF.

V and J are TRBV5-8 and TRBJ1-2; the D gene is possibly TRBD1 (5 bases). Germline CDR1 is SGHTS and CDR2 is YDEGEE. This CDR3 is built from 14 residues. Trimming took 5 bases from V and 1 from J, leaving 12 bases between them. As DNA, the CDR3 is TGTGCCAGCAGACCCCGGGGGGTTAACTATGGCTACACCTTC. It codes for CASRPRGVNYGYTF.

The chain carries TRBV6-5 and TRBJ1-2; D gene uncertain. This CDR3 region has 12 residues. The germline V gene has CDR1 MNHEY and CDR2 SVGAGI. Trimming removed 5 bases at V and 6 bases at J, with 10 bases between. CDR3 nucleotides: TGTGCCAGCAGTCAGGCCCCAAATGGCTACACCTTC. Translating gives CASSQAPNGYTF.

The chain uses TRBV19 and TRBJ2-7; D is perhaps TRBD1 (5 bases). From germline, CDR1 is LNHDA and CDR2 SQIVND (reference sequence). The CDR3 runs 14 residues. Between the trimmed V and J ends, which lost 2 bases and 0 bases, there was a span of 8 bases. The chain's CDR3 is CASSISDNSYEQYF. DNA for the CDR3: TGTGCCAGTAGTATATCGGACAACTCCTACGAGCAGTACTTC.